These T cell receptor beta chains were read from a single sample in a study of T cell responses to AZD1222 COVID-19 vaccine. Profiled with immunoSEQ multiplex PCR; TCRdb holds only in-frame clones, not every one. This sample has about 70,000 clones; approximately 83% occur once, and the top ten carry roughly 6%. Here the sequenced sample was peripheral blood, taken 28 days after the second AZD1222 dose. These receptors all stem from an adult who received the AZD1222 COVID-19 vaccine. Each CDR3 is given with its conserved first and last residue. The D gene is left open where the match is weak. The size entry is marked missing in some rows and otherwise reads once, few, many or a size class.

>.|TRBJ1-2|.|TRBV5-6
TGTGCCAGCAGCTTGCAGAGTCAAGGCTACACCTTC
CASSLQSQGYTF
>.|TRBJ1-1|.|TRBV18
TGTGCCAGCTCACCAGATACAGGCCCTGAAACTGAAGCTTTCTTT
CASSPDTGPETEAFF
>.|TRBJ2-1|.|TRBV28
TGTGCCAGCAGGGGAGAGTTGGGATACAATGAGCAGTTCTTC
CASRGELGYNEQFF
>.|TRBJ2-1|.|TRBV6-5
TGTGCCAGCAGTTCCGGATCCACAACCTACAATGAGCAGTTCTTC
CASSSGSTTYNEQFF
>.|TRBJ2-1|.|TRBV25-1
TGTGCCAGCAGCCTAAGCTCCTACAATGAGCAGTTCTTC
CASSLSSYNEQFF
>.|TRBJ2-2|.|TRBV7-8
TGTGCCAGCAGCTTAGACGGGCAGGGGAGCTCCGGGGAGCTGTTTTTT
CASSLDGQGSSGELFF
>.|TRBJ1-1|.|TRBV5-1
TGCGCCAGCAGCCAACAGGCGAACACTGAAGCTTTCTTT
CASSQQANTEAFF
>.|TRBJ1-6|.|TRBV11-1
TGTGCCAGCAGCTTAGCGAGTTCACCCCTCCACTTT
CASSLASSPLHF
>.|TRBJ2-2|.|TRBV4-2
TGTGCCAGCAGCCTTTTACCCTCTGGCCGGGCGAACACCGGGGAGCTGTTTTTT
CASSLLPSGRANTGELFF
>TRBD1|TRBJ2-7|.|TRBV24-1
TGTGCCACCAGTGATCCTAGACAGGGGGCCTCCTACGAGCAGTACTTC
CATSDPRQGASYEQYF
>.|TRBJ2-6|once|TRBV5-6
TGTGCCAGTTTAGGACGGATGTCTGGGGCCAACGTCCTGACTTTC
CASLGRMSGANVLTF
>TRBD2|TRBJ2-1|once|TRBV24-1
TGTGCCACCAGTGACCCCGGACTAGCGGGGGGGCATCGCAATGAGCAGTTCTTC
CATSDPGLAGGHRNEQFF
>TRBD1|TRBJ1-1|few|TRBV5-1
TGCGCCAGCAGCTTGGATCAGGGGGCGGTTTTCTTT
CASSLDQGAVFF
>.|TRBJ2-3|.|TRBV6-1
TGTGCCAGCAGTGAAGCGCGAAGGGTGACAGATACGCAGTATTTT
CASSEARRVTDTQYF
>.|TRBJ2-1|once|TRBV27
TGTGCCAGCAGTTTAGAGGCTAGCCCGAGCAATGAGCAGTTCTTC
CASSLEASPSNEQFF
>.|TRBJ1-6|once|TRBV5-1
TGCGCCAGCAGCTTGGCGGACAGAGCTAATTCACCCCTCCACTTT
CASSLADRANSPLHF
>TRBD1|TRBJ1-5|.|TRBV3-1/TRBV3-2
TGTGCCAGCAGCCAAGATCTACAGGGGGATCCTCAGCCCCAGCATTTT
CASSQDLQGDPQPQHF
>TRBD1|TRBJ1-6|once|TRBV6-4
TGTGCCAGCAGGGGACAGAATTCACCCCTCCACTTT
CASRGQNSPLHF
>TRBD1|TRBJ1-6|once|TRBV7-2
TGTGCCAGCAGCTCCACCCGGGACAGGGGGACACCCCTCCACTTT
CASSSTRDRGTPLHF
>.|TRBJ2-1|.|TRBV5-1
TGCGCCAGCAAAGTAGGGGTAGCTTCCGAGCAGTTCTTC
CASKVGVASEQFF
>.|TRBJ1-2|.|TRBV6-5
TGTGCCAGCAGTTACTCTCAGGGTTGGTATGGCTACACCTTC
CASSYSQGWYGYTF
>.|TRBJ2-2|.|TRBV5-1
TGCGCCAGCAGCTTCTTCGGGGGGCACACCGGGGAGCTGTTTTTT
CASSFFGGHTGELFF
>.|TRBJ1-1|.|TRBV3-1/TRBV3-2
TGTGCCAGCAGCCATTTGATGAACACTGAAGCTTTCTTT
CASSHLMNTEAFF
>TRBD1|TRBJ2-7|.|TRBV6-2/TRBV6-3
TGTGCCAGCAGCAGCCCTCGACAGGGAACCACCTACGAGCAGTACTTC
CASSSPRQGTTYEQYF
>.|TRBJ1-6|.|TRBV6-8
TGTGCCAGCAGTTACTTCAATTCACCCCTCCACTTT
CASSYFNSPLHF
>.|TRBJ1-1|.|TRBV21-1
TGTGCCAGCAGCAAAGAATCCCGGACGAACACTGAAGCTTTCTTT
CASSKESRTNTEAFF
>.|TRBJ1-2|once|TRBV7-8
TGTGCCAGCAGCTTGGGGGCACGTCGGGGGACTAACTATGGCTACACCTTC
CASSLGARRGTNYGYTF
>.|TRBJ1-1|.|TRBV19
TGTGCCAGTAGTATCCGGAGGGGTCGGGGTGAGGCTGAAGCTTTCTTT
CASSIRRGRGEAEAFF
>TRBD1|TRBJ1-4|.|TRBV5-4
TGTGCCAGCAGCCCGCGTCCCGGGACAGAGAATGAAAAACTGTTTTTT
CASSPRPGTENEKLFF
>.|TRBJ2-1|few|TRBV3-1/TRBV3-2
TGTGCCAGCAGCCCCATTCCGGGGGAGCAGTTCTTC
CASSPIPGEQFF
>.|TRBJ1-5|.|TRBV4-1
TGCGCCAGCAGCCAATTCCGGGACAATCAGGATCAGCCCCAGCATTTT
CASSQFRDNQDQPQHF
>.|TRBJ2-1|.|TRBV6-5
TGTGCCAGCAGCGCTCGGACCATAAGAGGCGATGAGCAGTTCTTC
CASSARTIRGDEQFF
>TRBD1|TRBJ2-2|.|TRBV24-1
TGTGCCACCAGTGACTCACCTCACGGGACAGGGGGTACCGGGGAGCTGTTTTTT
CATSDSPHGTGGTGELFF
>TRBD1|TRBJ2-7|few|TRBV4-1
TGCGCCAGCAGCCAAGAACACGGGACAGAGAACTACGAGCAGTACTTC
CASSQEHGTENYEQYF
>.|TRBJ1-6|.|TRBV19
TGTGCCAGTAGTATAACGTTCAGAGGGTACTCCTATAATTCACCCCTCCACTTT
CASSITFRGYSYNSPLHF
>.|TRBJ2-3|.|TRBV7-9
TGTGCCAGCAGCCCCCCCGGACGAAGCACAGATACGCAGTATTTT
CASSPPGRSTDTQYF
>TRBD1|TRBJ1-1|.|TRBV19
TGTGCCAGTAGTATCGGGACAGGGGAGAGAGGGACTGAAGCTTTCTTT
CASSIGTGERGTEAFF
>.|TRBJ2-7|.|TRBV27
TGTGCCAGCGGCTCGGGACACCGGGAATACGAGCAGTACTTC
CASGSGHREYEQYF
>.|TRBJ1-5|.|TRBV7-9
TGTGCCAGCAGCTCGGGCGGGTCCAATCAGCCCCAGCATTTT
CASSSGGSNQPQHF
>TRBD2|TRBJ2-5|once|TRBV11-3
TGTGCCAGCAGCGCGCGCACAGGGACTAGCGGGGATGAGACCCAGTACTTC
CASSARTGTSGDETQYF
>TRBD1|TRBJ2-7|.|TRBV5-1
TGCGCCAGCAGCTTTACGGGACAGGGTTACTACGAGCAGTACTTC
CASSFTGQGYYEQYF
>.|TRBJ2-5|.|TRBV5-1
TGCGCCAGCGGGGCAGAGACCCAGTACTTC
CASGAETQYF
>.|TRBJ1-1|few|TRBV10-2
TGCGCCACCTCCAGGGGCAGAGGCACTGAAGCTTTCTTT
CATSRGRGTEAFF
>.|TRBJ1-2|.|TRBV6-5
TGTGCCAGCAGTCCCGCGGGGGGATGGAACTATGGCTACACCTTC
CASSPAGGWNYGYTF
>.|TRBJ1-2|.|TRBV5-4
TGTGCCAGCACCGTCAAACAGGGTAACTATGGCTACACCTTC
CASTVKQGNYGYTF
>TRBD1|TRBJ2-7|few|TRBV18
TGTGCCAGCTCACCGGGACAGGGGGCCGTTTCCTACGAGCAGTACTTC
CASSPGQGAVSYEQYF
>.|TRBJ1-4|.|TRBV28
TGTGCCAGCAGTTCTAATGGTCCGGGGGGGACTAATGAAAAACTGTTTTTT
CASSSNGPGGTNEKLFF
>.|TRBJ1-5|.|TRBV14
TGTGCCAGCAGCGCCGGGGGGTTCAATCAGCCCCAGCATTTT
CASSAGGFNQPQHF
>.|TRBJ1-6|once|TRBV5-1
TGCGCCAGCAGCTCCAGGGAGGGACCTAGTAATTCACCCCTCCACTTT
CASSSREGPSNSPLHF
>TRBD1|TRBJ1-2|.|TRBV6-1
TGTGCCAGCAGTGACGACAGGGGGCGACCCGGCTACACCTTC
CASSDDRGRPGYTF
>TRBD1|TRBJ1-2|.|TRBV27
TGTGCCAGCAGTTTGGACCGGGACAGGTCGGGCTACACCTTC
CASSLDRDRSGYTF
>.|TRBJ2-1|.|TRBV6-4
TGTGCCAGCAGCGAACAGGGTTATGACTCCTACAATGAGCAGTTCTTC
CASSEQGYDSYNEQFF
>TRBD1|TRBJ1-5|.|TRBV4-1
TGCGCCAGCAGCCCCGGGACAGGGAGTGGGCACCAGCCCCAGCATTTT
CASSPGTGSGHQPQHF
>.|TRBJ1-3|.|TRBV20-1
TGCAGTGCTAGTGGGACGGGGAACACCATATATTTT
CSASGTGNTIYF
>TRBD2|TRBJ2-5|.|TRBV4-1
TGCGCCAGCAGCGGACTAGCGGGGGGGACCCAGTACTTC
CASSGLAGGTQYF
>TRBD1|TRBJ2-1|.|TRBV5-1
TGCGCCAGCAGCTTGGGACAGGGCCCATACAATGAGCAGTTCTTC
CASSLGQGPYNEQFF
>.|TRBJ1-6|.|TRBV18
TGTGCCAGCTCACCCCTGGGACCGGGCGATAATTCACCCCTCCACTTT
CASSPLGPGDNSPLHF
>.|TRBJ1-5|.|TRBV18
TGTGCCAGCTCACCGCTGATGGGAGGCCTCAATCAGCCCCAGCATTTT
CASSPLMGGLNQPQHF
>.|TRBJ1-2|.|TRBV7-9
TGTGCCAGCAGTTCTAACTCCTATAACTCAGATGGCTACACCTTC
CASSSNSYNSDGYTF
>.|TRBJ1-3|once|TRBV7-2
TGTGCCAGCAGCTTCAGCAGCGTTGGAAACACCATATATTTT
CASSFSSVGNTIYF